The present TCR beta chain was sequenced within a study of CD8 T cells in ankylosing spondylitis. General study points: Blood from ankylosing spondylitis patients appeared to carry a characteristic roughly eight-variant TCR beta motif. Significant enrichment of disease-linked clones was reported in matched ankylosing spondylitis synovial fluid. The authors found the disease-linked clones to be CD8+ and relatively rare in peripheral blood.

For TCR beta, libraries came from quantitative 5'-RACE with molecular barcodes. TCRdb re-analysed the 5' RACE reads in MiXCR, keeping a single row per CDR3 protein. The data show 650,000 to 800,000 distinct CDR3 sequences, around a fifth seen once. In this sample, this clonotype turned up many times. The antigen remains unidentified. The CDR3 sequence is 13 residues long. V was clipped by 3 bases and J by 4 bases, with 9 bases between them. The sequenced sample consisted of blood, either unsorted or a sorted T cell fraction (not recorded which). This TCR was recovered from a male donor with ankylosing spondylitis. The chain combines TRBV12-3 or TRBV12-4 with TRBJ1-1; maybe TRBD1 (6 bases). The CDR3 DNA is TGTGCCAGCAGTTTCAACAGGGTCACTGAAGCTTTCTTT. The encoded protein is CASSFNRVTEAFF.